These 8 T cell receptor beta chains share one sample of origin, sequenced in a study of cytomegalovirus exposure and HLA in healthy donors. A multiplex PCR was run with 60 Vbeta primers and 13 Jbeta primers. TCRdb's copy holds only in-frame clones and misses some; the assay was immunoSEQ multiplex PCR. The sample has around 140,000 clones; around three fifths are singletons. The sample consisted of PBMCs. The origin of the receptors is a male donor in good health and CMV-seronegative.

This clone came up once. The chain carries TRBV28 and TRBJ1-6, with D possibly TRBD1 on 6 matching bases. The CDR3 sequence is 16 residues long. Germline-derived CDR1 and CDR2 are MDHEN and SYDVKM. V was clipped by 5 bases and J by 9 bases, with 20 bases between them. The CDR3 spells CASSPGGQNIISPLHF. Written as DNA, the CDR3 is TGTGCCAGCAGTCCCGGAGGACAGAATATAATTTCACCCCTCCACTTT.

This clone has ten or more counts. The CDR3 here is CASSPSGESTDTQYF. DNA for the CDR3: TGCGCCAGCAGCCCTAGCGGGGAGAGCACAGATACGCAGTATTTT. This chain joins TRBV5-1 and TRBJ2-3; TRBD2 matches 9 bases. This CDR3 is built from 15 residues. Germline CDR1 reads SGHRS; CDR2 reads YFSETQ. V dropped 4 bases and J dropped 0; count of bases not matched to a gene: 3.

The J gene is TRBJ2-2, the V gene TRBV2, with TRBD2 matching over 8 bases. This CDR3 has 17 amino acids. J lost 4 bases, V lost 2 bases, and 9 bases had no gene match. CDR1 is SNHLY and CDR2 is FYNNEI in the germline V gene. For the CDR3, the DNA is TGTGCCAGCAGTGAACAACGGGGGGGCCAGGGCACCGGGGAGCTGTTTTTT. This sequence encodes CASSEQRGGQGTGELFF.

This clone has only a few counts. This rearrangement joins TRBV10-3 to TRBJ2-3; D might be TRBD2 (5 bases). The CDR3 sequence is 15 residues long. The ends were cut back, 0 bases at V and 0 bases at J, with 7 bases in the middle. Germline V gene data show CDR1 as ENHRY and CDR2 as SYGVKD. The CDR3 DNA is TGTGCCATCAGTGAGTCACGGGGAAGCACAGATACGCAGTATTTT. It encodes CAISESRGSTDTQYF.

V is TRBV7-9 and J is TRBJ2-7; 9 positions agree with TRBD2. The CDR3 spans 15 residues. Germline V gene lookup returns CDR1 SEHNR and CDR2 FQNEAQ (reference sequence). V shed 4 bases, J shed 5 bases, and the junction held 9 bases outside the gene matches. This chain's CDR3 is CASSSPGTSFHEQYF. CDR3 sequence (DNA): TGTGCCAGCAGCTCCCCGGGGACTAGCTTCCACGAGCAGTACTTC.

In this sample, this clone turned up once. V is TRBV13 and J is TRBJ2-7; 10 bases are shared with TRBD2. Trimming at V came to 5 bases and at J to 5 bases, leaving 6 bases not matched to a gene. Germline V gives CDR1 PRHDT, CDR2 FYEKMQ (reference sequence). The CDR3 has 14 amino acids. The CDR3 DNA reads as TGTGCCAGCAGCCCACCGGGACTAGCGCACGAGCAGTACTTC. Protein sequence: CASSPPGLAHEQYF.

The chain has TRBV5-4 and TRBJ2-3; 11 bases align to TRBD2. Per germline, CDR1 SGHNT and CDR2 YYREEE (reference sequence). The CDR3 sequence is 16 residues long. The trim removed 4 bases at V and 2 bases at J, leaving 6 bases unmatched. The CDR3: CASSHQLAGVTDTQYF. CDR3 coding DNA: TGTGCCAGCAGCCATCAACTAGCGGGGGTCACAGATACGCAGTATTTT.

The chain carries TRBV28 and TRBJ1-4; TRBD1 aligns across 8 bases. The CDR3 contains 13 residues. Looked up from germline, CDR1 is MDHEN and CDR2 is SYDVKM. The J segment lost 6 bases and the V segment lost 3 bases, leaving 0 bases of the junction unmatched. The DNA of the CDR3 is TGTGCCAGCAGTTTGGGACAGGATGAAAAACTGTTTTTT. Translating it yields CASSLGQDEKLFF.